These T cell receptor beta chains were read from a single sample in a study of shared clonotypes between healthy human individuals. Profiled with immunoSEQ multiplex PCR; TCRdb holds only in-frame clones, not every one. The sample holds about 460,000 clones, about 74% seen once. The material sequenced was PBMCs. Source of these receptors: a woman aged 40 to 50 in good health. Some clones in this sample may be carry-over from other donors' samples. The CDR3 runs from the conserved cysteine through the conserved F or W. A D gene is named only where the DNA matches it firmly. Clone sizes are given selectively: once, few, many, or a class where the clone is expanded.

clone_size,v_call,d_call,j_call,cdr3_nt,cdr3_aa
NA,TRBV30,NA,TRBJ2-5,TGTGCCTGGAGTAAGACAGAACAAGAGACCCAGTACTTC,CAWSKTEQETQYF
many,TRBV6-4,NA,TRBJ2-1,TGTGCCAGCAGTGACGGGGCAAACAATGAGCAGTTCTTC,CASSDGANNEQFF
NA,TRBV4-1,TRBD2,TRBJ2-7,TGCGCCAGCAGCCAGCTGACTAGCGGGCGCCCCTACGAGCAGTACTTC,CASSQLTSGRPYEQYF
NA,TRBV18,NA,TRBJ2-4,TGTGCCAGCTCACCATATGGGGTCGGAATTATGAGGAACATTCAGTACTTC,CASSPYGVGIMRNIQYF
NA,TRBV19,TRBD1,TRBJ2-4,TGTGCCAGTAGTATAGGTTCGCGGGACAGGCAGTACTTC,CASSIGSRDRQYF
NA,TRBV27,NA,TRBJ1-2,TGTGCCAGCAGTTTCGACAGTCACTATGGCTACACCTTC,CASSFDSHYGYTF
few,TRBV4-1,NA,TRBJ1-5,TGCGCCAGCAGCCTAATCCCCGGGGACCAGCCCCAGCATTTT,CASSLIPGDQPQHF
NA,TRBV30,TRBD1,TRBJ1-2,TGTGCCGGAGCGGGACAGGTCAACTATGGCTACACCTTC,CAGAGQVNYGYTF
few,TRBV2,TRBD2,TRBJ2-3,TGTGCCAGCAGCTTAGCGGGAATTGAGACAGATACGCAGTATTTT,CASSLAGIETDTQYF
NA,TRBV5-1,NA,TRBJ2-7,TGCGCCAGCAGCTTAACCCAGACCTACGAGCAGTACTTC,CASSLTQTYEQYF
NA,TRBV15,TRBD2,TRBJ2-7,TGTGCCACCAGCAGGGGAAGAGGGACTAGCGGGTCCTACGAGCAGTACTTC,CATSRGRGTSGSYEQYF
NA,TRBV30,NA,TRBJ2-7,TGTGCCTGGAGTGTTAAAGGGTACGAGCAGTACTTC,CAWSVKGYEQYF
once,TRBV7-2,TRBD2,TRBJ2-7,TGTGCCAGCAGCCGTGGACTAGATCGAGAGCAGTACTTC,CASSRGLDREQYF
NA,TRBV7-9,TRBD1,TRBJ1-1,TGTGCCAGCAGCCGGACAGGACGAACTGAAGCTTTCTTT,CASSRTGRTEAFF
NA,TRBV10-3,NA,TRBJ2-7,TGTGCCATCATGAGGGACGGCTACGAGCAGTACTTC,CAIMRDGYEQYF
NA,TRBV4-2,NA,TRBJ1-2,TGTGCCAGCAGCCCAAGTCTAGGGGGGGGGCAGGTCTATGGCTACACCTTC,CASSPSLGGGQVYGYTF
NA,TRBV19,NA,TRBJ1-3,TGTGCCAGCAGAAAAGGGTATTCTGGAAACACCATATATTTT,CASRKGYSGNTIYF
NA,TRBV29-1,TRBD1,TRBJ1-1,TGCAGCGCCCGGGACAGGGAGAATGAAGCTTTCTTT,CSARDRENEAFF
NA,TRBV5-1,NA,TRBJ2-1,TGCGCCAGCAGCTTGGAAGGCACCTCCTACAATGAGCAGTTCTTC,CASSLEGTSYNEQFF
NA,TRBV6-5,TRBD1,TRBJ1-3,TGTGCCAGCATGTTGGACAGGGTCTCTGGAAACACCATATATTTT,CASMLDRVSGNTIYF
NA,TRBV14,NA,TRBJ2-7,TGTGCCAGCAGCCGGTTTAGCGCGTCTTACGAGCAGTACTTC,CASSRFSASYEQYF
NA,TRBV10-1,NA,TRBJ2-5,TGCGCCAGCAGTGACCCGTACCAAGAGACCCAGTACTTC,CASSDPYQETQYF
NA,TRBV7-7,TRBD2,TRBJ2-1,TGTGCCAGCAGTGGGGGACTAGCGGGAAGGGATGAGCAGTTCTTC,CASSGGLAGRDEQFF
few,TRBV21-1,NA,TRBJ1-5,TGTGCCAGCTTTGGGATCTTGAGGCCAATACAGGGGAATGGCAATCAGCCCCAGCATTTT,CASFGILRPIQGNGNQPQHF